Presented here are 5 T cell receptor beta chains from one specimen sequenced in a study of T cell responses to AZD1222 COVID-19 vaccine. Here immunoSEQ multiplex PCR was the method, and the copy in TCRdb shows in-frame clones only, minus some. The sample consists of 60,000 to 75,000 clones, about 80% of them appearing once. The material sequenced was peripheral blood, taken 28 days after the second AZD1222 dose. Receptor source: an adult who received the AZD1222 COVID-19 vaccine.

The chain has TRBV7-2 and TRBJ1-3; no clear D. In germline, CDR1 is SGHTA, CDR2 FQGNSA. CDR3 length: 17 amino acids. Trimming stripped 4 bases from V and 0 bases from J, with 16 bases between. In DNA form, the CDR3 reads TGTGCCAGCAGCTCGACGGTTCTAACGAGCTCTGGAAACACCATATATTTT. Translation gives CASSSTVLTSSGNTIYF.

The rearrangement uses TRBV6-2 or TRBV6-3 and TRBJ2-3; D unresolved. There are 14 residues in the CDR3. V was clipped by 2 bases and J by 6 bases, with 12 bases between them. Germline CDR1 and CDR2: MNHEY and SVGEGT. Written as DNA, the CDR3 is TGTGCCAGCAGTTACGATGACCCTCCCGATACGCAGTATTTT. It codes for CASSYDDPPDTQYF.

J is TRBJ1-2 and V is TRBV29-1; D remains ambiguous. The CDR3 sequence is 12 residues long. V lost 3 bases and J lost 3, with 8 bases in between. Per germline, CDR1 SQVTM and CDR2 ANQGSEA. CDR3 loop: CSVDELHYGYTF. CDR3 bases: TGCAGCGTTGACGAACTTCACTATGGCTACACCTTC.

The V and J genes are TRBV13 and TRBJ1-1; no reliable D call. CDR3 length: 14 amino acids. Germline loops: CDR1 PRHDT, CDR2 FYEKMQ (reference sequence). V lost 4 bases and J 7 bases, leaving 16 bases between the germline ends. The DNA of the CDR3 is TGTGCCAGCAGCTCCTATACCGGGAGCTATGAAGCTTTCTTT. Translated, it gives CASSSYTGSYEAFF. Complete variable domain (other parts from reference TRBV13 and TRBJ1-1): AAGVIQSPRHLIKEKRETATLKCYPIPRHDTVYWYQQGPGQDPQFLISFYEKMQSDKGSIPDRFSAQQFSDYHSELNMSSLELGDSALYFCASSSYTGSYEAFFGQGTRLTVV.

This rearrangement joins TRBV2 to TRBJ2-7, with a weak D call TRBD1 (7 bases). This CDR3 has 15 residues. Germline assignment: CDR1 SNHLY and CDR2 FYNNEI. V dropped 6 bases and J dropped 3 bases, with 18 bases sitting between them. CDR3 protein: CASRVAAGQNYEQYF. The CDR3, as DNA: TGTGCCAGCAGGGTCGCCGCGGGACAGAACTACGAGCAGTACTTC.